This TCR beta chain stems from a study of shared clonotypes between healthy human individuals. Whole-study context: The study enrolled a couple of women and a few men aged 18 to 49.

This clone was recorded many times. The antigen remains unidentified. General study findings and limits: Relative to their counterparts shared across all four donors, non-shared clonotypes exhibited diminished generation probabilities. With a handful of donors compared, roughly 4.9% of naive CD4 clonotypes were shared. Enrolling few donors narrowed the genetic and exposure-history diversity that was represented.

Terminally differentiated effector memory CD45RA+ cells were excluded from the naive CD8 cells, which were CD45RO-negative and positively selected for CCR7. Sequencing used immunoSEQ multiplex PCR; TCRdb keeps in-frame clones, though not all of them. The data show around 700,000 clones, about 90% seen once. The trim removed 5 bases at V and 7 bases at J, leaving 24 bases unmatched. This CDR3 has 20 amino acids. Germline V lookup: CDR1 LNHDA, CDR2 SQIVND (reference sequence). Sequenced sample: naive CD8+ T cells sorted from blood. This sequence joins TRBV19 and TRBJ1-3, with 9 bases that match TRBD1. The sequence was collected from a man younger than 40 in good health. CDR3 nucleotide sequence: TGTGCCAGTAGTCCAGCCGTAAGGGACAGGGTAATCTGTTTTTGGAACACCATATATTTT. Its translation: CASSPAVRDRVICFWNTIYF.